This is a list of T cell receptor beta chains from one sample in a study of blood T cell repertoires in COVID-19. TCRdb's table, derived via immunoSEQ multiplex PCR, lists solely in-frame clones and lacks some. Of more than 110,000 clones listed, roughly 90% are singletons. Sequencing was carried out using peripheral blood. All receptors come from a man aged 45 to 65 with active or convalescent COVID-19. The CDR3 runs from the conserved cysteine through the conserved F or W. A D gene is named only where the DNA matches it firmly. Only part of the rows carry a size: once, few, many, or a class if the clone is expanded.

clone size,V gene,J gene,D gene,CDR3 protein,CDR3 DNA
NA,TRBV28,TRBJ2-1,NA,CASSARRLGEQFF,TGTGCCAGCAGTGCCCGTCGACTTGGTGAGCAGTTCTTC
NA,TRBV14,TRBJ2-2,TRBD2,CASSQTTGWSGTSGSMDTGELFF,TGTGCCAGCAGTCAGACGACAGGGTGGTCCGGGACTAGCGGGAGCATGGACACCGGGGAGCTGTTTTTT
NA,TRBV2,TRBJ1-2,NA,CAISVDIYGYTF,TGTGCCATCTCGGTAGACATATATGGCTACACCTTC
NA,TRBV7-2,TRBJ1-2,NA,CASSLGGLRGNGYTF,TGTGCCAGCAGCTTAGGAGGATTGCGGGGGAATGGCTACACCTTC
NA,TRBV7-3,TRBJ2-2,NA,CASQTANTGELFF,TGTGCCAGCCAGACAGCGAACACCGGGGAGCTGTTTTTT
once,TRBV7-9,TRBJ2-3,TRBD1,CASSPEGQGVSDTQYF,TGTGCCAGCAGCCCTGAGGGACAGGGAGTATCAGATACGCAGTATTTT
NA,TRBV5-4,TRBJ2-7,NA,CASSYATGFSSYEQYF,TGTGCCAGCAGCTATGCCACAGGGTTCTCCTCCTACGAGCAGTACTTC
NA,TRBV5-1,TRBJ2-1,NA,CASSRASTRSNEQFF,TGCGCCAGCAGCCGAGCCTCGACTAGGAGTAATGAGCAGTTCTTC
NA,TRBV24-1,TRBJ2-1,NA,CATSEPSEGTNEQFF,TGTGCCACCAGTGAGCCCAGCGAGGGTACCAATGAGCAGTTCTTC
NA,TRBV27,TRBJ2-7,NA,CASSLGQLYEQYF,TGTGCCAGCAGTTTAGGGCAGCTCTACGAGCAGTACTTC
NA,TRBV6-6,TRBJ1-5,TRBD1,CASTSGGWGQPQHF,TGTGCCAGCACCTCAGGGGGCTGGGGTCAGCCCCAGCATTTT
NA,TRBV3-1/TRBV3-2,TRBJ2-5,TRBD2,CASSPSGGGSKTQYF,TGTGCCAGCAGCCCTAGCGGAGGTGGGTCGAAGACCCAGTACTTC
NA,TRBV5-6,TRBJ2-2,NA,CASSFFGSIAGELFF,TGTGCCAGCAGCTTTTTCGGGTCCATCGCCGGGGAGCTGTTTTTT
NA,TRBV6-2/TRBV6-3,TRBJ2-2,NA,CASSYSWRTNTGELFF,TGTGCCAGCAGTTACTCGTGGCGGACGAACACCGGGGAGCTGTTTTTT
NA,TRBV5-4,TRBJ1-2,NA,CASSLARTAPYGYTF,TGTGCCAGCAGCTTGGCGCGGACAGCCCCCTATGGCTACACCTTC
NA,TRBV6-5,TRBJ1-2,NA,CASSTGQRYGYTF,TGTGCCAGCAGTACCGGACAGCGCTATGGCTACACCTTC
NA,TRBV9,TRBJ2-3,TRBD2,CASSGSGRSTDTQYF,TGTGCCAGCAGCGGAAGCGGGAGGAGCACAGATACGCAGTATTTT
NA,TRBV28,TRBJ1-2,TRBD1,CASSVGQGNYGYTF,TGTGCCAGCAGTGTCGGACAGGGTAACTATGGCTACACCTTC
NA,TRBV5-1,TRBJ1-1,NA,CASSFGGTEAFF,TGCGCCAGCAGCTTCGGGGGGACTGAAGCTTTCTTT
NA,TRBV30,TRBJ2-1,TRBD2,CAWSVRGRVNEQFF,TGTGCCTGGAGTGTAAGAGGGAGGGTCAATGAGCAGTTCTTC
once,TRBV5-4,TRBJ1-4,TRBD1,CASSSVGTDNEKLFF,TGTGCCAGCAGCTCGGTGGGGACAGATAATGAAAAACTGTTTTTT
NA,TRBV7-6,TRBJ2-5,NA,CASSISETQYF,TGTGCCAGCAGCATTTCGGAGACCCAGTACTTC
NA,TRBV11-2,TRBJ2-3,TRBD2,CASSPSGFRGTQYF,TGTGCCAGCAGCCCTAGCGGGTTTAGGGGTACGCAGTATTTT
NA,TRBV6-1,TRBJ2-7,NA,CASSREYEQYF,TGTGCCAGCAGTCGCGAATACGAGCAGTACTTC
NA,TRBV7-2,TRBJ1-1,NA,CASSLGSGNTEAFF,TGTGCCAGCAGCTTAGGCAGTGGGAACACTGAAGCTTTCTTT
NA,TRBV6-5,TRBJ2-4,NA,CASSYGRGRKNIQYF,TGTGCCAGCAGTTACGGCAGGGGAAGGAAAAACATTCAGTACTTC
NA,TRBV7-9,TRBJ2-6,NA,CASSAFTRSGANVLTF,TGTGCCAGCAGCGCATTCACGCGTAGTGGGGCCAACGTCCTGACTTTC
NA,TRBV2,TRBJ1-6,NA,CASDSRWDSPLHF,TGTGCCAGCGACAGTCGGTGGGATTCACCCCTCCACTTT
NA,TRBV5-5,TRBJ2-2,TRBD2,CASSLVGGGPSGTGELFF,TGTGCCAGCAGCTTGGTGGGGGGAGGGCCCTCGGGGACCGGGGAGCTGTTTTTT
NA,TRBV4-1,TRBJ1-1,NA,CASSQVAGLDTEAFF,TGCGCCAGCAGCCAAGTCGCAGGGTTGGACACTGAAGCTTTCTTT
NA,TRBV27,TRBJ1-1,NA,CASSLEFGTMNTEAFF,TGTGCCAGCAGTCTCGAATTCGGGACAATGAACACTGAAGCTTTCTTT
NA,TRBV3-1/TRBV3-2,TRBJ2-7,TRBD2,CASSLGLAGPSYEQYF,TGTGCCAGCAGCCTGGGACTAGCGGGACCCTCCTACGAGCAGTACTTC
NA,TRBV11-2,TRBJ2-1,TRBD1,CASSSGGTANEQFF,TGTGCCAGCAGCTCCGGTGGGACAGCCAATGAGCAGTTCTTC
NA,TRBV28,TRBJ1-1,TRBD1,CASSQRQGLRTEAFF,TGTGCCAGCAGTCAGAGACAGGGGTTAAGGACTGAAGCTTTCTTT
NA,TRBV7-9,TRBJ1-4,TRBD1,CASSSRDRGLEKEKLFF,TGTGCCAGCAGCTCCCGGGACAGGGGGCTTGAGAAGGAAAAACTGTTTTTT
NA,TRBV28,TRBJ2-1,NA,CASSFRSLYNEQFF,TGTGCCAGCAGTTTCAGGTCCCTGTACAATGAGCAGTTCTTC
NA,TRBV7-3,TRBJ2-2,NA,CASSPDRPGVTGELFF,TGTGCCAGCAGCCCCGACCGGCCGGGGGTCACCGGGGAGCTGTTTTTT